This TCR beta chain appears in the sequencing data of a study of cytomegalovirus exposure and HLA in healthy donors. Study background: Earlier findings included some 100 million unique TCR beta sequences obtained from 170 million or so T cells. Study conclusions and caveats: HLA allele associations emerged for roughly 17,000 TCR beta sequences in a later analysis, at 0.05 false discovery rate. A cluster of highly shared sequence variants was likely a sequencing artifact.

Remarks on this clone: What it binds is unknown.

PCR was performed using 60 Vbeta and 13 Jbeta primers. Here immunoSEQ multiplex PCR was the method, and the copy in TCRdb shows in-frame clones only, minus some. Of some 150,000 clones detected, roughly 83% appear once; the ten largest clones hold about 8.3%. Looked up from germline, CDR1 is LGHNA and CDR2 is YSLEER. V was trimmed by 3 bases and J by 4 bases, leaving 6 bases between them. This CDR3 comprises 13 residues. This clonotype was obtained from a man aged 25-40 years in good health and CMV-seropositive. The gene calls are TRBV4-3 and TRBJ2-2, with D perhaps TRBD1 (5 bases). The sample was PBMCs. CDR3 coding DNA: TGCGCCAGCAGCCAGCAGGGCACCGGGGAGCTGTTTTTT. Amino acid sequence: CASSQQGTGELFF.